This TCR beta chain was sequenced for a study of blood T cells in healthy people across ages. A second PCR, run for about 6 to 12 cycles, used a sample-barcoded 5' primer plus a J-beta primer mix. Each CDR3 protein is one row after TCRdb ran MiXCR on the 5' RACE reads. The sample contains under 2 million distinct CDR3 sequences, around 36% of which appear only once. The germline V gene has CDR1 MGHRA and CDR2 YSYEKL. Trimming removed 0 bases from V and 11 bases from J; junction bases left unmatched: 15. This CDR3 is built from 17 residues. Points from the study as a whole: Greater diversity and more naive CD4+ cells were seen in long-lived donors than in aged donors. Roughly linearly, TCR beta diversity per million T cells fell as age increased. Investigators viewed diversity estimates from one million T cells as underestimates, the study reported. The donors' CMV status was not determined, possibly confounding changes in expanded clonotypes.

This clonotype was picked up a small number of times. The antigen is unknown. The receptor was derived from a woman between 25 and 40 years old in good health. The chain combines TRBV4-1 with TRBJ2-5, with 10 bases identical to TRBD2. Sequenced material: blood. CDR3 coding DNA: TGCGCCAGCAGCCAAGATTATGAGCGGGAGGGCCTTGGGGAGCAGTACTTC. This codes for CASSQDYEREGLGEQYF.